This T cell receptor beta chain is drawn from a study of blood T cells in healthy people across ages. Comment on this clonotype: The target antigen is unknown.

Findings and limits, study-wide: It was not possible, with unsorted PBMCs, to conclusively compare naive and antigen-experienced cells. In long-lived donors, naive CD4+ cell counts and diversity exceeded those of aged donors.

Together with a sample-barcoded 5' primer, a J-beta primer mix was included in a second PCR lasting 7 to 11 cycles. TCRdb fed the 5' RACE reads into MiXCR, producing one record per CDR3 protein. This sample carries about 640,000 distinct CDR3 sequences, roughly 50% of them seen once, and the ten largest clones take roughly 34%. Individuals who donated were healthy Caucasians from Russia aged about 6 to 90. The CDR3 runs to 16 residues. V shed 0 bases and J shed 0 bases, with 11 bases lying between them. Germline V gives CDR1 SNHLY, CDR2 FYNNEI. This TCR was sampled from a man aged 55 to 70 in good health. This chain links TRBV2 with TRBJ1-1; D might be TRBD1 (5 bases). Sequenced input: blood. The CDR3 DNA sequence: TGTGCCAGCAGTGAAGCGCAGGGAGCCATGAACACTGAAGCTTTCTTT. Protein sequence: CASSEAQGAMNTEAFF.